This T cell receptor beta chain was observed in a study of T cell responses to AZD1222 COVID-19 vaccine. V gave up 5 bases and J gave up 4 bases; unmatched junction bases: 12. Germline assignment: CDR1 SQVTM and CDR2 ANQGSEA. This CDR3 has 15 residues. Whole-study results and caveats: Increased Spike-specific TCR breadth and depth were observed after two AZD1222 doses. Close to half of spike-specific TCRs reportedly recognize unmutated variant regions. It was only a handful of AZD1222 recipients who were seropositive at baseline. Females outnumbered males among donors, who were mostly white British; clonal diversity was possibly underestimated.

Some clones are missing from TCRdb's copy, which holds only in-frame ones; the method was immunoSEQ multiplex PCR. The sample consists of 110,000 to 150,000 clones, 89% of them appearing once. As regards this clone: Its antigen is undetermined.

This clonotype was obtained from an adult in good health. The chain couples TRBV29-1 to TRBJ1-1; 8 bases fit TRBD1. The input for sequencing was peripheral blood, taken on day 0 of AZD1222 vaccination. The CDR3 is CSVYRGSFAGTEAFF. The CDR3 DNA is TGCAGCGTTTACAGGGGGTCATTTGCTGGCACTGAAGCTTTCTTT. Full variable domain (outside the CDR3, taken from reference TRBV29-1 and TRBJ1-1): SAVISQKPSRDICQRGTSLTIQCQVDSQVTMMFWYRQQPGQSLTLIATANQGSEATYESGFVIDKFPISRPNLTFSTLTVSNMSPEDSSIYLCSVYRGSFAGTEAFFGQGTRLTVV.